Below, 26 T cell receptor beta chains from the same sample are listed, as sequenced in a study of shared clonotypes between healthy human individuals. The naive CD8 fraction comprised CD45RO-negative cells positively selected for CCR7 and excluded terminally differentiated effector memory CD45RA+ cells. TCRdb's table, derived via immunoSEQ multiplex PCR, lists solely in-frame clones and lacks some. The sample has about 2 million clones; 85% to 95% are singletons. The sequenced material came from naive CD8+ T cells sorted from blood. The receptors come from a man younger than 30 in good health.

The chain couples TRBV27 to TRBJ2-1; TRBD1 or TRBD2 may be the D gene (5 bases each). The CDR3 sequence is 14 residues long. Germline-derived CDR1 and CDR2 are MNHEY and SMNVEV (reference sequence). Trimming took off 5 bases at V and 3 bases at J, with 11 bases between the two ends. CDR3: CASSTGTSYNEQFF. The CDR3 nucleotides read TGTGCCAGCAGTACTGGGACCAGCTACAATGAGCAGTTCTTC.

The rearrangement joins TRBV7-9 to TRBJ2-7, with a possible D match to TRBD1 (5 bases). CDR1 is SEHNR and CDR2 is FQNEAQ in the germline V gene (reference sequence). Trimming left V 8 bases short and J 0 bases short, with 11 bases between. The CDR3 sequence is 13 residues long. The CDR3 sequence: CASWGGSSYEQYF. The DNA of the CDR3 is TGTGCCAGCTGGGGCGGTAGCTCCTACGAGCAGTACTTC.

This chain connects TRBV5-6 to TRBJ2-3; D is perhaps TRBD2 (6 bases). Per germline, CDR1 SGHDT and CDR2 YYEEEE. Trimming left V 4 bases short and J 0 bases short, with 15 bases between. CDR3 length: 16 residues. The DNA for the CDR3 is TGTGCCAGCAGCGCCGGGCCTAGCGATAGCACAGATACGCAGTATTTT. This translates into CASSAGPSDSTDTQYF.

This clone occurred once. This rearrangement joins TRBV29-1 to TRBJ1-1; perhaps TRBD1 as D (6 bases). The CDR3 loop spans 11 amino acids. Trimming shortened V by 5 bases and J by 6 bases, and 10 bases separated the two germline ends. Germline lookup yields CDR1 SQVTM and CDR2 ANQGSEA. Written as DNA, the CDR3 is TGCAGCGTTTGCAGGGGCGCTGAAGCTTTCTTT. Its protein is CSVCRGAEAFF.

The V call is TRBV6-5, the J call TRBJ1-2; no definite D call. V lost 0 bases and J lost 3, with 14 bases in between. In germline, CDR1 is MNHEY, CDR2 SVGAGI. CDR3 length: 16 residues. This CDR3 reads CASSYSVGEFHYGYTF. The CDR3 bases are TGTGCCAGCAGTTACTCCGTAGGAGAGTTCCACTATGGCTACACCTTC.

This chain uses TRBV2 with TRBJ2-6; the D is unclear. The length of the CDR3 is 16 residues. Germline values: CDR1 SNHLY, CDR2 FYNNEI. With 7 bases removed from V and 2 bases from J, the gap between germline ends came to 15 bases. The CDR3 protein is CASTPHRDTGANVLTF. The CDR3 nucleotides read TGTGCCAGCACTCCCCATAGGGATACTGGGGCCAACGTCCTGACTTTC.

On this clone itself: One end of the junction does not line up with germline, which may come from a read error. V usage is TRBV6-1 and J usage is TRBJ2-1, with TRBD2 matching 15 bases. The CDR3 sequence is 18 residues long. CDR1 is MNHNS, CDR2 SASEGT, per germline. CDR3: CAISEGLAGGPRYNEQFF. CDR3 nucleotide sequence: TGTGCCATCAGTGAAGGACTAGCGGGAGGGCCACGGTACAATGAGCAGTTCTTC.

The sample holds one count of this clone. V usage is TRBV7-9 and J usage is TRBJ2-7; 10 positions match TRBD2. The CDR3 sequence is 15 residues long. V dropped 5 bases and J dropped 5; count of bases not matched to a gene: 9. Looked up from germline, CDR1 is SEHNR and CDR2 is FQNEAQ (reference sequence). The CDR3: CASSPAGLAAHEQYF. In nucleotides, the CDR3 is TGTGCCAGCAGCCCAGCAGGACTAGCGGCCCACGAGCAGTACTTC.

As regards this clone: The sample holds other DNA sequences that translate to the same CDR3. The chain links TRBV9 to TRBJ1-2; TRBD1 might be the D (6 bases). The length of the CDR3 is 15 residues. V lost 0 bases and J lost 0, with 9 bases in between. Germline assignment: CDR1 SGDLS and CDR2 YYNGEE. Written as DNA, the CDR3 is TGTGCCAGCAGCGTAGGAACAGGGACTAACTATGGCTACACCTTC. It is translated as CASSVGTGTNYGYTF.

This chain joins TRBV7-9 and TRBJ1-1; possibly TRBD1 for D (5 bases). The CDR3 has 15 amino acids. From germline, CDR1 is SEHNR and CDR2 FQNEAQ (reference sequence). V gave up 3 bases and J gave up 3 bases, with 14 bases separating them. CDR3 sequence reads: CASSFTGDGDTEAFF. The CDR3, as DNA: TGTGCCAGCAGCTTTACGGGGGACGGGGACACTGAAGCTTTCTTT.

V and J are TRBV29-1 and TRBJ2-5; D is perhaps TRBD2 (5 bases). V was trimmed by 6 bases and J by 5 bases, leaving 13 bases between them. The germline V gene has CDR1 SQVTM and CDR2 ANQGSEA. The CDR3 totals 12 residues. The CDR3 sequence: CSVGDTLETQYF. The CDR3 coding sequence is TGCAGCGTCGGGGATACTCTGGAGACCCAGTACTTC. The full variable domain, rest sourced from reference TRBV29-1 and TRBJ2-5, is SAVISQKPSRDICQRGTSLTIQCQVDSQVTMMFWYRQQPGQSLTLIATANQGSEATYESGFVIDKFPISRPNLTFSTLTVSNMSPEDSSIYLCSVGDTLETQYFGPGTRLLVL.

V gene TRBV10-3 combines with J gene TRBJ1-2, with 8 bases aligning to TRBD1. The CDR3 is 15 amino acids. Germline V gene sequence: CDR1 ENHRY, CDR2 SYGVKD. V trimming: 7 bases; J trimming: 5 bases; junction bases outside the gene matches: 12. CDR3 coding DNA: TGTGCCATCACCTCGGACAGGGAGTCTCCTTATGGCTACACCTTC. Encoded protein: CAITSDRESPYGYTF.

This chain joins TRBV13 and TRBJ1-5, with D maybe TRBD1 (5 bases). Germline V gene data show CDR1 as PRHDT and CDR2 as FYEKMQ (reference sequence). V was cut by 0 bases and J by 6 bases, with 18 bases left in between. This CDR3 is 17 amino acids long. The CDR3 DNA follows: TGTGCCAGCAGCTTAGGCAGGTCCGCGGTCGGGGCTCAGCCCCAGCATTTT. This translates into CASSLGRSAVGAQPQHF. The entire variable domain, with the rest obtained from reference TRBV13 and TRBJ1-5, is as follows: AAGVIQSPRHLIKEKRETATLKCYPIPRHDTVYWYQQGPGQDPQFLISFYEKMQSDKGSIPDRFSAQQFSDYHSELNMSSLELGDSALYFCASSLGRSAVGAQPQHFGDGTRLSIL.

The CDR3 DNA follows: TGTGCCAGCAGCTTAGCGGCTTCCACCTTCGAGACCCAGTACTTC. Amino acids: CASSLAASTFETQYF. The chain uses TRBV11-2 and TRBJ2-5; D gene ambiguous. Trimming left V 1 base short and J 5 bases short, with 14 bases between. The CDR3 length is 15 residues. The V gene's germline CDR1 is SGHAT and CDR2 FQNNGV.

The V and J genes are TRBV2 and TRBJ2-7; no clear D. Deletions cut 1 base from V and 3 bases from J, with 7 bases between. CDR1 and CDR2 (germline): SNHLY, FYNNEI. The CDR3 has 13 amino acids. CDR3 in DNA: TGTGCCAGCAGTGAAGTATACGGCTACGAGCAGTACTTC. Translating gives CASSEVYGYEQYF.

This chain joins TRBV6-5 and TRBJ1-1; tentative D call: TRBD1 (6 bases). The CDR3 has 15 residues. V dropped 6 bases and J dropped 5 bases, with 19 bases sitting between them. CDR1 and CDR2 from the germline V gene are MNHEY and SVGAGI. This chain's CDR3 is CASSQNPQGGTEAFF. The CDR3 nucleotides are TGTGCCAGCAGCCAGAACCCACAGGGAGGAACTGAAGCTTTCTTT.

The chain recombines TRBV5-8 with TRBJ2-5; a weak D match, TRBD2 (6 bases). Germline-derived CDR1 and CDR2 are SGHTS and YDEGEE. The CDR3 has 18 amino acids. V was clipped by 0 bases and J by 3 bases, with 21 bases between them. In DNA, the CDR3 is TGTGCCAGCAGCTTGGGGCCGGGAGAGCGTTACCTAGAAGAGACCCAGTACTTC. Translation gives CASSLGPGERYLEETQYF.

The chain employs TRBV28 and TRBJ1-1; D perhaps matches TRBD1 (5 bases). V gave up 2 bases and J gave up 6 bases, with 13 bases separating them. CDR1 MDHEN and CDR2 SYDVKM come from the germline V gene. This CDR3 has 14 residues. CDR3 loop: CASSLQTGIPEAFF. The CDR3 region has the DNA TGTGCCAGCAGTTTACAAACAGGCATTCCTGAAGCTTTCTTT.

The genes are TRBV7-2 and TRBJ2-1; 7 bases line up with TRBD2. Germline lookup yields CDR1 SGHTA and CDR2 FQGNSA. CDR3 size: 15 residues. Trimming cost V 5 bases and J 2 bases; bases outside gene matches: 6. The CDR3 coding sequence is TGTGCCAGCAGCGAGACGGGAGGCCCCTACAATGAGCAGTTCTTC. Encoded protein: CASSETGGPYNEQFF.

The chain combines TRBV29-1 with TRBJ1-2; D remains ambiguous. Germline loops: CDR1 SQVTM, CDR2 ANQGSEA. This CDR3 is built from 11 residues. V was trimmed by 3 bases and J by 4 bases, leaving 6 bases between them. This chain's CDR3 is CSVDGLYGYTF. CDR3 DNA: TGCAGCGTTGACGGCCTCTATGGCTACACCTTC.

The chain joins TRBV27 to TRBJ1-1, with 8 bases identical to TRBD1. Germline values: CDR1 MNHEY, CDR2 SMNVEV (reference sequence). The CDR3 is made up of 15 amino acids. J lost 0 bases, V lost 3 bases, and 3 bases had no gene match. CDR3 sequence reads: CASSFTGGVNTEAFF. The CDR3 nucleotides read TGTGCCAGCAGTTTTACAGGGGGGGTGAACACTGAAGCTTTCTTT.

The chain uses TRBV28 and TRBJ2-3; D unclear. CDR3 length: 16 residues. Trimming removed 3 bases at V and 0 bases at J, with 13 bases between. Germline V gene sequence: CDR1 MDHEN, CDR2 SYDVKM. The DNA for the CDR3 is TGTGCCAGCAGTTTCCTTTGGTCCCCTAGCACAGATACGCAGTATTTT. This encodes CASSFLWSPSTDTQYF.

The gene calls are TRBV5-1 and TRBJ2-7; 7 bases align to TRBD1. Germline V gene data show CDR1 as SGHRS and CDR2 as YFSETQ. The CDR3 sequence is 14 residues long. Trimming cost V 4 bases and J 2 bases; bases outside gene matches: 6. CDR3 bases: TGCGCCAGCAGCCTATCAGACAGGGCCTACGAGCAGTACTTC. Its protein product is CASSLSDRAYEQYF.

The J gene is TRBJ2-1, the V gene TRBV27; 8 nucleotides line up with TRBD2. Germline CDR1 reads MNHEY; CDR2 reads SMNVEV (reference sequence). J lost 6 bases, V lost 2 bases, and 6 bases had no gene match. The CDR3 contains 15 residues. The CDR3 here is CASSLQAGVVNEQFF. CDR3 DNA sequence: TGTGCCAGCAGTTTACAAGCGGGAGTAGTCAATGAGCAGTTCTTC.

The chain employs TRBV4-3 and TRBJ1-5; maybe TRBD1 (6 bases). The CDR3 has 14 amino acids. Germline V gene data show CDR1 as LGHNA and CDR2 as YSLEER. The V end was cut by 4 bases, the J end by 5 bases, with 12 bases between. CDR3 sequence (DNA): TGCGCCAGCAGCCCGGACAGTTTTTATCAGCCCCAGCATTTT. It codes for CASSPDSFYQPQHF.

The CDR3, as DNA: TGTGCCAGCAGCCCCCAGGCGGGCAGGGAGCTGTTTTTT. Protein sequence: CASSPQAGRELFF. This sequence joins TRBV9 and TRBJ2-2; a possible D gene is TRBD2 (5 bases). V dropped 4 bases and J dropped 9 bases, with 13 bases sitting between them. Per germline, CDR1 SGDLS and CDR2 YYNGEE. The CDR3 runs 13 residues.